This TCR beta chain was found in a study of breast tumors, draining lymph nodes, adjacent tissues (TCRdb year 2016). Concerning the study at large: In breast cancer patients, the study compared the TCR beta repertoires of tumor, adjacent nontumor tissue and axillary lymph nodes. In human breast cancer, the study set out to evaluate how tumor, surrounding tissue and draining lymph node repertoires relate to one another and whether T cells may move between these sites. The paper as a whole reports these results and caveats: The data were considered consistent with the idea that most tumor T cells come from the lymph node and then expand in tumor tissue. Tumor and nontumor tissue repertoires were significantly more similar in luminal-like than in basal-like breast cancer. Tumor T-cell repertoires showed less diversity than lymph node repertoires and more diversity than nontumor tissue repertoires, and tumor T-cell repertoires showed preferential V and J gene usage. The conclusion that tumor T cells originate in lymph nodes was presented as consistent with a hypothesis rather than as directly demonstrated.

The instrument was an Illumina HiSeq 2000. Multiplex PCR amplification was used to build the TCR beta chain libraries. The amplified TCR beta chain products were analyzed by high-throughput sequencing. TCRdb trimmed public reads at Q25 via fastp, called clones via MiXCR and kept in-frame beta chains. One record per CDR3 amino acid sequence lists the most common genes and DNA. For this sample there are a few hundred thousand distinct CDR3 sequences; less than 45% appear just once. The ten largest clones represent 3% to 4% of the sample. Lymph node samples came from the axillary draining lymph nodes of breast cancer patients. The CDR3 has 11 amino acids, counting the end cysteine and phenylalanine. CDR3 DNA is the only sequence kept; it has 33 bases, read in frame from the first base. The germline V gene sets CDR1 to SQVTM and CDR2 to ANQGSEA. V is cut by 4 bases and J by 6 bases, and the space between the germline ends is 8 bases.

This clonotype was counted ten times or more. Its antigen is still unknown. Base qualities are missing; no much larger clone stands one base away. Sequencing was carried out using axillary lymph node tissue. The rearranged chain carries TRBV29-1 and TRBJ2-3; the D gene cannot be resolved reliably. This receptor was taken from a female donor with breast cancer. Some clones in this sample may be carry-over from other donors' samples. CDR3 loop: CSVGLWDTQYF. DNA sequence: TGCAGCGTTGGTTTGTGGGATACGCAGTATTTT.